These 24 T cell receptor beta chains share one sample of origin, sequenced in a study of early T cells in non-severe SARS-CoV-2 infection. From the 5' RACE reads, TCRdb called clonotypes with MiXCR, one entry per CDR3 protein. Found here are tens of thousands of distinct CDR3 sequences, roughly 8.7% of them singletons; the top ten hold more than 3%. The material was whole blood, obtained at baseline. These receptor sequences come from an adult who was a healthcare worker with PCR-confirmed SARS-CoV-2 infection or an uninfected control (not recorded which).

The rearrangement links TRBV6-1 to TRBJ2-1; 7 positions match TRBD1. The CDR3 runs 16 residues. Germline loops: CDR1 MNHNS, CDR2 SASEGT. V lost 8 bases and J lost 2; bases outside the gene matches: 12. The CDR3 protein is CASEYYRGGPYNEQFF. CDR3 nucleotide sequence: TGTGCCAGCGAATACTACAGGGGTGGCCCCTACAATGAGCAGTTCTTC.

This clonotype has a handful of counts. The rearrangement links TRBV6-5 to TRBJ2-7; unclear D gene. The CDR3 has 14 amino acids. Germline V lookup: CDR1 MNHEY, CDR2 SVGAGI. With 8 bases removed from V and 2 bases from J, the gap between germline ends came to 16 bases. CDR3 protein: CASGERTRTYEQYF. The CDR3 nucleotides read TGTGCCAGCGGGGAAAGAACAAGAACCTACGAGCAGTACTTC.

The chain combines TRBV2 with TRBJ1-3, with D possibly matching TRBD1 (5 bases). The CDR3 extends over 17 amino acids. CDR1 and CDR2 (germline): SNHLY, FYNNEI. Trimming stripped 8 bases from V and 2 bases from J, with 22 bases between. DNA of the CDR3: TGTGCCAGCTACGTGGGGGTCCTAACCCGCCCTGGAAACACCATATATTTT. It is translated as CASYVGVLTRPGNTIYF.

This clonotype showed up just a few times. This rearrangement joins TRBV11-2 to TRBJ2-1; possible D gene TRBD2, 7 bases. Germline V gene sequence: CDR1 SGHAT, CDR2 FQNNGV. This CDR3 contains 15 residues. Trimming removed 5 bases from V and 8 bases from J, with 19 bases in between. The CDR3 reads CASSPSAGAGYEQFF. DNA for the CDR3: TGTGCCAGCAGCCCTTCGGCGGGGGCCGGCTATGAGCAGTTCTTC.

This clonotype was detected a few times. The chain combines TRBV3-1 with TRBJ1-2; D gene unclear. V was trimmed by 1 base and J by 5 bases, leaving 8 bases between them. In germline, CDR1 is LGHDT, CDR2 YNNKEL (reference sequence). This CDR3 is built from 13 residues. The CDR3 sequence: CASSQVPQYGYTF. Here the CDR3 DNA reads TGTGCCAGCAGCCAAGTGCCGCAATATGGCTACACCTTC. The full variable domain, with the rest looked up from reference TRBV3-1 and TRBJ1-2, is DTAVSQTPKYLVTQMGNDKSIKCEQNLGHDTMYWYKQDSKKFLKIMFSYNNKELIINETVPNRFSPKSPDKAHLNLHINSLELGDSAVYFCASSQVPQYGYTFGSGTRLTVV.

The chain is built from TRBV7-9 and TRBJ2-5; unclear D gene. The ends were cut back, 3 bases at V and 1 base at J, with 6 bases in the middle. Germline loops: CDR1 SEHNR, CDR2 FQNEAQ (reference sequence). This CDR3 comprises 13 residues. CDR3 sequence reads: CASSFIRQETQYF. The DNA of the CDR3 is TGTGCCAGCAGCTTTATCCGCCAAGAGACCCAGTACTTC.

This chain uses TRBV7-6 with TRBJ2-3; D remains ambiguous. Germline V gene sequence: CDR1 SGHVS, CDR2 FNYEAQ. The germline V and J ends were trimmed by 2 bases and 4 bases, with 16 bases remaining between them. The CDR3 has 16 amino acids. CDR3 DNA: TGTGCCAGCAGCTTACAACCTGGGATTTTCGCAGATACGCAGTATTTT. This codes for CASSLQPGIFADTQYF.

This chain joins TRBV7-9 and TRBJ1-1, with 7 positions matching TRBD1. The V segment lost 5 bases and the J segment 2 bases; nucleotides outside the gene matches: 8. This CDR3 is 15 amino acids long. Germline CDR1 is SEHNR and CDR2 is FQNEAQ (reference sequence). The CDR3: CASSAVGQANTEAFF. Here the CDR3 DNA reads TGTGCCAGCAGCGCGGTCGGACAGGCCAACACTGAAGCTTTCTTT.

This clonotype was seen only a few times. This chain connects TRBV19 to TRBJ2-6, with a possible D match to TRBD1 (6 bases). CDR1 is LNHDA and CDR2 is SQIVND in the germline V gene (reference sequence). Between the trimmed V and J ends, which lost 6 bases and 1 base, there was a span of 10 bases. The CDR3 consists of 15 residues. The CDR3 region is CASRSTGSGANVLTF. CDR3 coding DNA: TGTGCCAGTAGATCGACAGGATCTGGGGCCAACGTCCTGACTTTC.

Only a few counts were recorded for this clonotype. Compared with germline, one end of the junction differs, possibly owing to a read error. The rearrangement joins TRBV7-7 to TRBJ2-5, with 7 bases identical to TRBD2. Germline V gives CDR1 SSHAT, CDR2 FNYEAQ (reference sequence). This CDR3 has 15 amino acids. This chain's CDR3 is CASSLVSGGGETQYF. The CDR3 nucleotides are TGTGCTAGCAGCTTAGTATCAGGCGGGGGAGAGACCCAGTACTTC. The full variable domain, completed using reference TRBV7-7 and TRBJ2-5, is GAGVSQSPRYKVTKRGQDVTLRCDPISSHATLYWYQQALGQGPEFLTYFNYEAQPDKSGLPSDRFSAERPEGSISTLTIQRTEQRDSAMYRCASSLVSGGGETQYFGPGTRLLVL.

A few counts support this clonotype. The genes are TRBV10-3 and TRBJ2-7, with D perhaps matching TRBD1 (6 bases). V lost 10 bases, J lost 0 bases, and 13 bases lay in between. CDR1 ENHRY and CDR2 SYGVKD come from the germline V gene. The CDR3 contains 13 residues. CDR3 sequence (DNA): TGTGCCACTAAGACAGGACCCTCCTACGAGCAGTACTTC. It codes for CATKTGPSYEQYF.

This clonotype was detected a few times. V usage is TRBV7-6 and J usage is TRBJ2-1; the match to TRBD2 covers 13 bases. CDR3 length: 15 residues. Per the germline V gene, CDR1 is SGHVS and CDR2 is FNYEAQ. J gave up 13 bases and V 6 bases, and 12 bases lay outside the gene matches. DNA of the CDR3: TGTGCCAGCAGAACCGGGACTAGCGGGGAGGACGCTCAGTTCTTC. Amino acid sequence: CASRTGTSGEDAQFF.

This chain connects TRBV6-1 to TRBJ2-7, with TRBD2 matching over 9 bases. V lost 3 bases and J lost 2; bases outside the gene matches: 5. The CDR3 is 15 amino acids. Germline CDR1 and CDR2: MNHNS and SASEGT. As DNA, the CDR3 is TGTGCCAGCAGTGAGGTAGCGGGGGCCACCTACGAGCAGTACTTC. This translates into CASSEVAGATYEQYF.

This clonotype occurred many times. The chain combines TRBV5-6 with TRBJ2-7; unclear D gene. The CDR3 covers 11 residues. V was shortened by 0 bases and J by 5 bases, with 3 bases between the two germline ends. Germline assignment: CDR1 SGHDT and CDR2 YYEEEE. The CDR3 nucleotides are TGTGCCAGCAGCTTGGCCGACGAGCAGTACTTC. Its translation is CASSLADEQYF.

In this sample, this clonotype turned up a few times. The rearrangement uses TRBV2 and TRBJ2-1; 7 positions agree with TRBD2. The CDR3 has 14 residues. V gave up 11 bases and J gave up 1 base; unmatched junction bases: 8. Germline CDR1 SNHLY, CDR2 FYNNEI. CDR3 nucleotide sequence: TGTGCCGGGGGGGGAGAGCGGTCCTACAATGAGCAGTTCTTC. Translated: CAGGGERSYNEQFF.

The chain is built from TRBV7-3 and TRBJ1-1; D perhaps matches TRBD1 (5 bases). The ends were cut back, 2 bases at V and 2 bases at J, with 9 bases in the middle. The CDR3 consists of 14 residues. Germline V lookup: CDR1 SGHTA, CDR2 FQGTGA. In DNA form, the CDR3 reads TGTGCCAGCAGCTTACAGGGAGCAAACACTGAAGCTTTCTTT. As protein: CASSLQGANTEAFF.

The CDR3 region has the DNA TGCGCCAGCAGCCTCCAAAGAAGGACAGGGGATGGCTACACCTTC. Translated, it gives CASSLQRRTGDGYTF. This chain uses TRBV5-1 with TRBJ1-2, with 9 bases aligning to TRBD1. The junction had 10 bases not matched to a gene; V was cut back by 4 bases and J by 6 bases. The CDR3 is 15 amino acids. Per the germline V gene, CDR1 is SGHRS and CDR2 is YFSETQ. The entire variable domain, with the rest obtained from reference TRBV5-1 and TRBJ1-2, is as follows: KAGVTQTPRYLIKTRGQQVTLSCSPISGHRSVSWYQQTPGQGLQFLFEYFSETQRNKGNFPGRFSGRQFSNSRSEMNVSTLELGDSALYLCASSLQRRTGDGYTFGSGTRLTVV.

This chain uses TRBV5-1 with TRBJ1-4; D gene unclear. Germline V lookup: CDR1 SGHRS, CDR2 YFSETQ. Trimming shortened V by 3 bases and J by 4 bases, and 13 bases separated the two germline ends. The CDR3 totals 15 residues. DNA for the CDR3: TGCGCCAGCAGCTATGGGCGGGCGGTTAATGAAAAACTGTTTTTT. It is translated as CASSYGRAVNEKLFF.

The V and J genes are TRBV3-1 and TRBJ2-5, with D unclear. CDR1 is LGHDT, CDR2 YNNKEL, per germline (reference sequence). Trimming pared 1 base from V and 2 bases from J, leaving 11 bases between. This CDR3 is 15 amino acids long. The CDR3 region has the DNA TGTGCCAGCAGCCAAGGGACCCGGTTTCAAGAGACCCAGTACTTC. Translation: CASSQGTRFQETQYF.

This chain uses TRBV5-5 with TRBJ1-2, with D perhaps matching TRBD1 (6 bases). This CDR3 has 14 residues. V lost 5 bases and J 1 base, leaving 12 bases between the germline ends. CDR1 is SGHKS and CDR2 is YYEKEE in the germline V gene (reference sequence). CDR3 coding DNA: TGTGCCAGCAGGGCGGGACAAATTAACTATGGCTACACCTTC. Translation gives CASRAGQINYGYTF.

This clonotype has a handful of counts. The chain recombines TRBV4-1 with TRBJ2-4; 9 bases map to TRBD2. The ends lost 2 bases at V and 3 bases at J; junction bases unmatched: 11. This CDR3 is built from 18 residues. Germline V CDR1 and CDR2: MGHRA, YSYEKL. The CDR3 nucleotides are TGCGCCAGCAGCCAACAAGGCGGGACTAGCCGACTCAAAAACATTCAGTACTTC. This gives the protein CASSQQGGTSRLKNIQYF.

The gene calls are TRBV7-8 and TRBJ1-1; 9 bases are a match to TRBD1. This CDR3 contains 14 residues. The V and J ends lost 5 bases and 5 bases, in that order; junction bases with no gene match: 6. Germline V CDR1 and CDR2: SGHVS, FQNEAQ. In DNA form, the CDR3 reads TGTGCCAGCAGCCCCCGGGACAGGGTAACTGAAGCTTTCTTT. Protein: CASSPRDRVTEAFF.

The sample holds many counts of this clonotype. The chain is built from TRBV9 and TRBJ1-6; D not certain. This CDR3 is 13 amino acids long. The V gene's germline CDR1 is SGDLS and CDR2 YYNGEE. V was cut by 4 bases and J by 2 bases, with 4 bases left in between. As DNA, the CDR3 is TGTGCCAGCAGCCGCACCTATAATTCACCCCTCCACTTT. Amino acids: CASSRTYNSPLHF.

The sample holds a few counts of this clonotype. The chain recombines TRBV5-1 with TRBJ2-7, with TRBD2 matching over 9 bases. V trimming: 4 bases; J trimming: 3 bases; junction bases outside the gene matches: 11. The germline V gene has CDR1 SGHRS and CDR2 YFSETQ. The CDR3 totals 16 residues. CDR3 residues: CASSPGRASGNYEQYF. CDR3 in DNA: TGCGCCAGCAGCCCCGGACGGGCTAGCGGGAACTACGAGCAGTACTTC.